This T cell receptor (beta chain) appears in the sequencing data of a study of shared clonotypes between healthy human individuals. Study-wide points: Clonotypes that were shared across a handful of donors made up approximately 5% of naive CD4 clonotypes. Memory subsets had estimated richness that was generally smaller than that of naive subsets. Clonotype sharing among the donors was expected to vary with sequencing depth.

CDR1 is SGDLS and CDR2 is YYNGEE in the germline V gene. The CDR3 is made up of 17 amino acids. J lost 2 bases, V lost 1 base, and 4 bases had no gene match. Note on this clone: What it recognizes is unknown.

In the source study's methods: Filtering differed, since immunoSEQ gave only junction sequences and no quality scores. The method was immunoSEQ multiplex PCR; TCRdb's version includes in-frame clones alone and lacks a portion of them. Clone size and V and J calls were adopted from that table, with D and trimming inferred from the DNA. The sample includes about 2.3 million clones, more than 85% of them seen just once. The chain carries TRBV9 and TRBJ2-3; 13 bases agree with TRBD2. The receptor was isolated from a man aged 18-30 years in good health. Some clones in this sample may be carry-over from other donors' samples. The sequenced sample was naive CD4+ T cells from PBMCs. The subset was: CD45RA+ positively selected. The CDR3 spells CASSVSTSGRITDTQYF. CDR3 DNA: TGTGCCAGCAGCGTATCGACTAGCGGGAGGATCACAGATACGCAGTATTTT.